This T cell receptor (beta chain) was found in a study of T cell repertoires in aging, cancer and after chemotherapy. Study details: The full dataset contained around 8.2 million TCR reads.

TRB rearrangements spanning V, D and J were amplified using mixed TRB-A/B primers. TCRdb analysed the multiplex PCR reads with MiXCR anew, one entry per CDR3 protein. This sample yields thousands of distinct CDR3 sequences, of which roughly 24% are seen a single time; about 18% belongs to the top ten. The template was genomic DNA from peripheral blood, not RNA. The sample holds a few counts of this clonotype. V was trimmed by 5 bases and J by 2 bases, leaving 16 bases between them. Germline V gene sequence: CDR1 SEHNR, CDR2 FQNEAQ (reference sequence). This CDR3 is built from 16 residues. The chain has TRBV7-9 and TRBJ2-1; D not certain. The sequence derives from a human donor in good health. Sample: blood. CDR3 in DNA: TGTGCCAGCAGCGGCCAAGGGTCAGGAGCCTACAATGAGCAGTTCTTC. It specifies CASSGQGSGAYNEQFF.